Presented here are 10 T cell receptor beta chains from one specimen sequenced in a study of early T cells in non-severe SARS-CoV-2 infection. TCRdb reprocessed the 5' RACE reads via MiXCR and lists one record per CDR3 protein. The table has about 56,000 distinct CDR3 sequences, over 9.5% seen once. Sequencing was done on a sample of whole blood. The receptor source for this set is an adult who was a healthcare worker with PCR-confirmed SARS-CoV-2 infection or an uninfected control (not recorded which).

The sample holds many counts of this clonotype. This rearrangement joins TRBV18 to TRBJ1-5, with 8 bases identical to TRBD1. With 0 bases clipped from V and 6 bases from J, the junction kept 7 bases outside the gene matches. Looked up from germline, CDR1 is KGHSH and CDR2 is LQKENI. This CDR3 comprises 16 residues. This CDR3 is CASSPPGDRGGQPQHF. The CDR3 nucleotides read TGTGCCAGCTCACCACCGGGAGACAGGGGAGGTCAGCCCCAGCATTTT.

This clonotype appeared many times. At one boundary the junction diverges from the germline segment, which might be a read error. The rearrangement links TRBV7-6 to TRBJ1-6; D remains unclear. Looked up from germline, CDR1 is SGHVS and CDR2 is FNYEAQ. The CDR3 runs to 13 residues. CDR3 region: CASSYYSNSPLHF. The CDR3, as DNA: TGTGCCAGCAGCTACTACAGCAATTCACCCCTCCATTTT. The variable domain in full, with the rest retrieved from reference TRBV7-6 and TRBJ1-6, is GAGVSQSPRYKVTKRGQDVALRCDPISGHVSLYWYRQALGQGPEFLTYFNYEAQQDKSGLPNDRFSAERPEGSISTLTIQRTEQRDSAMYRCASSYYSNSPLHFGNGTRLTVT.

This clonotype has just a few counts. This chain uses TRBV7-9 with TRBJ2-2, with a weak D call TRBD2 (6 bases). Germline V gene data show CDR1 as SEHNR and CDR2 as FQNEAQ (reference sequence). V lost 1 base, J lost 3 bases, and 12 bases lay in between. CDR3 length: 16 residues. Written as DNA, the CDR3 is TGTGCCAGCAGCTTAGGTGTGGGAGGAGACACCGGGGAGCTGTTTTTT. Protein product: CASSLGVGGDTGELFF.

Comment on this clonotype: A much larger clone lies one base from this, so it may be a read error. The chain uses TRBV2 and TRBJ2-7; D perhaps matches TRBD2 (6 bases). Looked up from germline, CDR1 is SNHLY and CDR2 is FYNNEI. The CDR3 length is 15 residues. This chain's CDR3 is CVSSRSAGLGYEQYF. The CDR3 DNA reads as TGTGTCAGCAGTAGGAGCGCGGGATTGGGCTACGAGCAGTACTTC.

The chain couples TRBV5-5 to TRBJ1-1, with D hard to call. V was cut by 0 bases and J by 2 bases, with 8 bases left in between. This CDR3 comprises 14 residues. Germline V lookup: CDR1 SGHKS, CDR2 YYEKEE (reference sequence). CDR3 residues: CASSLDGFNTEAFF. Written as DNA, the CDR3 is TGTGCCAGCAGCTTGGACGGATTTAACACTGAAGCTTTCTTT.

This clonotype came up a few times. The chain is built from TRBV5-1 and TRBJ2-3; tentatively, D is TRBD1 (6 bases). The germline V and J ends were trimmed by 5 bases and 4 bases, with 20 bases remaining between them. CDR1 is SGHRS, CDR2 YFSETQ, per germline. The CDR3 runs to 16 residues. The CDR3 region has the DNA TGCGCCAGCAGGACTAACCCGGGACAAACAGCAGATACGCAGTATTTT. Amino acid sequence: CASRTNPGQTADTQYF.

This clonotype is judged medium-sized. V is TRBV9 and J is TRBJ2-3, with 7 bases fitting TRBD2. With V trimmed by 0 bases and J by 5 bases, 6 bases remained unmatched. The CDR3 runs to 15 residues. Germline V CDR1 and CDR2: SGDLS, YYNGEE. This chain's CDR3 is CASSVAGGSGDTQYF. The CDR3 DNA reads as TGTGCCAGCAGCGTAGCGGGCGGGAGTGGAGATACGCAGTATTTT.

This clonotype has only one observation. The V and J genes are TRBV7-3 and TRBJ2-7, with D perhaps matching TRBD1 (5 bases). Germline CDR1 reads SGHTA; CDR2 reads FQGTGA. CDR3 length equals 15 residues. V dropped 0 bases and J dropped 5 bases, with 14 bases sitting between them. CDR3 sequence (DNA): TGTGCCAGCAGCTTAACACAGGCCCAAGCGAACGAGCAGTACTTC. Its translation: CASSLTQAQANEQYF.

This clonotype was observed at least ten times. The V and J genes are TRBV20-1 and TRBJ2-3, with D unclear. The V and J ends lost 6 bases and 6 bases respectively, with 10 bases between them. The CDR3 totals 11 residues. Germline-derived CDR1 and CDR2 are DFQATT and SNEGSKA (reference sequence). The CDR3 coding sequence is TGCAGTGCCCCTCTCCGCGATACGCAGTATTTT. Encoded protein: CSAPLRDTQYF.

This clonotype was observed a handful of times. The genes are TRBV2 and TRBJ2-7; D call uncertain. Per the germline V gene, CDR1 is SNHLY and CDR2 is FYNNEI. Trimming stripped 2 bases from V and 0 bases from J, with 17 bases between. This CDR3 contains 17 residues. The CDR3 DNA reads TGTGCCAGCAGTGAACTGAACCTCGGTCAGAGCTCCTACGAGCAGTACTTC. Protein sequence: CASSELNLGQSSYEQYF.